The next 15 T cell receptor beta chains were all read from a single sample in a study of tissue T cells after allogeneic stem cell transplantation. Here immunoSEQ multiplex PCR was the method, and the copy in TCRdb shows in-frame clones only, minus some. The sample includes approximately 45,000 clones, 73% seen only once; the top ten take roughly 0.59%. The sequenced sample was sorted cells pooled from one or two spleens. The receptors originated from a pool of C57BL/6 mice in good health.

Of note for this clone: The genes are named according to mouse. The missing CDR3 end, 1 residue past where the read stops, is filled in from the germline J gene. The chain combines TRBV4 with TRBJ2-2; D is perhaps TRBD2 (5 bases). The CDR3 is made up of 14 amino acids. V lost 3 bases to trimming and J lost 5 bases, with 10 bases between them. CDR1 and CDR2 from the germline V gene are LGHDT and YNNKQL (reference sequence). The sequenced CDR3 bases are TGTGCCAGCAGCTACCTAACTGGTACCGGGCAGCTCTAC. Translation: CASSYLTGTGQLY. In full, the CDR3 reads CASSYLTGTGQLYF.

Of note for this clone: Gene names follow the mouse nomenclature. From the germline J gene comes the end of the CDR3, since the read stops 1 residue before it. The rearrangement links TRBV3 to TRBJ2-5, with D perhaps being TRBD1 or TRBD2 (6 bases each). This CDR3 comprises 13 residues. In germline, CDR1 is SNHLY, CDR2 FYNGKV (reference sequence). V dropped 1 base and J dropped 7 bases, with 9 bases sitting between them. The DNA read from the CDR3 is TGTGCCAGCAGCTTAGGGGGGCGGAACACCCAGTAC. Translation gives CASSLGGRNTQY. The complete CDR3 protein is CASSLGGRNTQYF.

This clone was recorded a few times. The germline and genes are mouse ones. The CDR3 end falls 1 residue outside the read, so it is completed with the germline J gene. The rearrangement joins TRBV24 to TRBJ2-1, with D tentatively TRBD2 (5 bases). Germline-derived CDR1 and CDR2 are KGHTA and FRNEEI. Between the trimmed V and J ends, which lost 4 bases and 6 bases, there was a span of 7 bases. The CDR3 extends over 12 amino acids. The CDR3 DNA, read in part, is TGTGCCAGCAGTCCCACTGGTGCTGAGCAGTTC. The encoded protein is CASSPTGAEQF. The full CDR3 sequence reads CASSPTGAEQFF.

On this clone: Gene names denote mouse genes. The sequenced fragment ends 1 residue before the CDR3 boundary, so the rest is inferred from the germline J gene. The chain employs TRBV19 and TRBJ1-3, with 7 bases lining up with TRBD1. Trimming at V came to 2 bases and at J to 1 base, leaving 0 bases not matched to a gene. The length of the CDR3 is 14 residues. CDR1 and CDR2 (germline): FNHDT, SITEND (reference sequence). The CDR3 sequence: CASSMGQSGNTLYF. The part of the CDR3 DNA that was read is TGTGCCAGCAGTATGGGACAGTCTGGAAATACGCTCTAT.

For this clone: Germline and genes here are mouse. From the germline J gene comes the end of the CDR3, since the read stops 1 residue before it. Other DNA variants within this sample encode the same CDR3. The rearrangement joins TRBV15 to TRBJ2-5, with D tentatively TRBD1 (6 bases). This CDR3 spans 13 amino acids. CDR1 and CDR2 (germline): SGHND, FRSKSL. V was shortened by 6 bases and J by 2 bases, with 9 bases between the two germline ends. CDR3 protein: CASRQGAQDTQYF. CDR3 DNA (partial): TGTGCCAGCAGACAGGGCGCCCAAGACACCCAGTAC.

With regard to this clone: Gene names and germline match the mouse. The CDR3 goes on 1 residue after the read ends, and that part is filled in from the germline J gene. This rearrangement joins TRBV4 to TRBJ2-1; 12 bases line up with TRBD1. V was clipped by 3 bases and J by 7 bases; unmatched bases: 4. Germline assignment: CDR1 LGHDT and CDR2 YNNKQL (reference sequence). The CDR3 spans 15 residues. CDR3 in amino acids: CASSYRDRGRAEQFF. The DNA read from the CDR3 is TGTGCCAGCAGCTACCGGGACAGGGGGCGGGCTGAGCAGTTC.

Remarks on this clone: Gene labels here are mouse ones. The read halts 1 residue ahead of the CDR3 end, with the missing end drawn from the germline J gene. V and J are TRBV14 and TRBJ2-5; D is possibly TRBD2 (6 bases). From germline, CDR1 is SGHDT and CDR2 FRDEAV. This CDR3 comprises 13 residues. V lost 4 bases and J 1 base, leaving 7 bases between the germline ends. The CDR3 DNA, read in part, is TGTGCCAGCAGTATGGGGGACCAAGACACCCAGTAC. Amino acids: CASSMGDQDTQY. In full, the CDR3 is CASSMGDQDTQYF.

On this clone itself: The gene names here belong to mouse. The sequenced fragment ends 1 residue before the CDR3 boundary, so the rest is inferred from the germline J gene. This chain uses TRBV13-2 with TRBJ1-4; 10 nucleotides line up with TRBD1. The V gene end was trimmed by 0 bases and the J gene end by 7 bases; junction bases not matched to a gene: 6. Germline V gives CDR1 NNHNN, CDR2 SYGAGS (reference sequence). This CDR3 spans 16 amino acids. The CDR3 bases that were read are TGTGCCAGCGGTGATGCTCCGGGACAGGGGAGCGAAAGATTATTT. It codes for CASGDAPGQGSERLF. The entire CDR3 sequence reads CASGDAPGQGSERLFF.

A remark on this clone: The genes are named according to mouse. The missing CDR3 end, 1 residue past where the read stops, is filled in from the germline J gene. V and J are TRBV26 and TRBJ1-3, with 7 bases fitting TRBD1. CDR3 length equals 14 residues. Losses at the gene ends were 6 bases for V and 3 bases for J; bases not matched to a gene: 5. Germline loops: CDR1 KGHPV, CDR2 FQNQEV (reference sequence). Incomplete CDR3 DNA: TGTGCCAGCAGCCTGACAGGGTATGGAAATACGCTCTAT. It yields the protein CASSLTGYGNTLY. The entire CDR3 is CASSLTGYGNTLYF.

With respect to this clone: The gene names given are mouse names. The sequenced fragment ends 1 residue before the CDR3 boundary, so the rest is inferred from the germline J gene. The rearrangement uses TRBV12-1 and TRBJ1-2; 10 nucleotides match TRBD1. V was clipped by 4 bases and J by 2 bases; unmatched bases: 3. This CDR3 contains 14 residues. From germline, CDR1 is SGHSN and CDR2 HYEKVE. The sequenced part of the CDR3 DNA is TGTGCCAGCTCCCCGGGACAGGGGAACTCCGACTACACC. It translates to CASSPGQGNSDYT. The CDR3 as a whole reads CASSPGQGNSDYTF.

A word on this clone: The germline and genes are mouse ones. With the read ending 1 residue before the CDR3 end, the germline J gene is used to fill in that end. The J gene is TRBJ1-2, the V gene TRBV1; TRBD1 agrees at 11 bases. J gave up 0 bases and V 4 bases, and 4 bases lay outside the gene matches. The CDR3 runs to 16 residues. From germline, CDR1 is NSQYPW and CDR2 LRSPGD (reference sequence). The chain's CDR3 is CTCSGGTGGANSDYTF. The sequenced part of the CDR3 DNA is TGCACCTGCAGTGGAGGGACAGGGGGGGCAAACTCCGACTACACC.

About this clone: These gene names are mouse names. Read coverage stops 1 residue before the CDR3 terminus; the germline J gene supplies the remainder. The genes are TRBV1 and TRBJ2-3, with TRBD2 identical over 12 bases. Germline-derived CDR1 and CDR2 are NSQYPW and LRSPGD (reference sequence). There are 15 residues in the CDR3. The ends lost 4 bases at V and 3 bases at J; junction bases unmatched: 2. The CDR3 bases that were read are TGCACCTGCAGTGTCGGGACTGGGGGGGCAGAAACGCTGTAT. This sequence encodes CTCSVGTGGAETLY. In full, the CDR3 reads CTCSVGTGGAETLYF.

Regarding this clone: Gene names are the mouse ones. CDR3 bases read: TGTGCCAGCTCTCTCTCCTGGGGAGAGGACACCCAGTAC. This sequence encodes CASSLSWGEDTQY. The CDR3 in its entirety is CASSLSWGEDTQYF. V gene TRBV12-1 combines with J gene TRBJ2-5, with a possible D match to TRBD2 (6 bases). The read terminates 1 residue before the CDR3 end, so the remaining end is supplied by the germline J gene. Deletions cut 0 bases from V and 6 bases from J, with 12 bases between. The germline CDR1 and CDR2 sequences are SGHSN and HYEKVE. The CDR3 runs to 14 residues. The complete variable domain, with remaining parts taken from reference TRBV12-1 and TRBJ2-5, reads DSGVVQSPRHIIKEKGGRSVLTCIPISGHSNVVWYQQTLGKELKFLIQHYEKVERDKGFLPSRFSVQQFDDYHSEMNMSALELEDSAMYFCASSLSWGEDTQYFGPGTRLLVL.

Comment on this clone: Here the gene names and germline are mouse. Sequencing ends 1 residue short of the CDR3 end; the germline J gene provides the rest. The chain recombines TRBV13-2 with TRBJ2-5; TRBD2 matches 13 bases. Germline lookup yields CDR1 NNHNN and CDR2 SYGAGS (reference sequence). The junction had 3 bases not matched to a gene; V was cut back by 3 bases and J by 5 bases. The CDR3 sequence is 15 residues long. The CDR3 bases that were read are TGTGCCAGCGGTGGCGGACTGGGGGGGCCAGACACCCAGTAC. Encoded protein: CASGGGLGGPDTQY. The full CDR3 sequence reads CASGGGLGGPDTQYF.

This clone was observed a handful of times. The germline and genes are mouse ones. The observed sequence ends 1 residue before the CDR3 terminus, with the missing tail filled in from the germline J gene. The chain carries TRBV12-1 and TRBJ2-7; 11 bases match TRBD2. The CDR3 totals 15 residues. Looked up from germline, CDR1 is SGHSN and CDR2 is HYEKVE. With 4 bases clipped from V and 0 bases from J, the junction kept 4 bases outside the gene matches. The CDR3 reads CASSPTGGGSYEQYF. The DNA read from the CDR3 is TGTGCCAGCTCCCCGACTGGGGGGGGCTCCTATGAACAGTAC.